The clone carrying this T cell receptor beta chain has at least ten counts. The germline CDR1 and CDR2 sequences are MNHEY and SVGEGT. The trim removed 6 bases at V and 7 bases at J, leaving 4 bases unmatched. CDR3 size: 13 residues. TCRdb reanalysed the 5' RACE reads using MiXCR and keeps one entry per CDR3 protein. The sample lists 65,000 to 90,000 distinct CDR3 sequences; just over 5% were seen once. The source of the sample is a study of neurological immune-mediated disorders. Sequencing used PBMCs. The source is a woman aged 25 to 39 with multiple sclerosis. The V gene is TRBV6-2 or TRBV6-3, the J gene TRBJ2-1; TRBD1 agrees at 9 bases. CDR3 amino acids: CASRGQGTNEQFF. In DNA form, the CDR3 reads TGTGCCAGCAGAGGACAGGGGACGAATGAGCAGTTCTTC.